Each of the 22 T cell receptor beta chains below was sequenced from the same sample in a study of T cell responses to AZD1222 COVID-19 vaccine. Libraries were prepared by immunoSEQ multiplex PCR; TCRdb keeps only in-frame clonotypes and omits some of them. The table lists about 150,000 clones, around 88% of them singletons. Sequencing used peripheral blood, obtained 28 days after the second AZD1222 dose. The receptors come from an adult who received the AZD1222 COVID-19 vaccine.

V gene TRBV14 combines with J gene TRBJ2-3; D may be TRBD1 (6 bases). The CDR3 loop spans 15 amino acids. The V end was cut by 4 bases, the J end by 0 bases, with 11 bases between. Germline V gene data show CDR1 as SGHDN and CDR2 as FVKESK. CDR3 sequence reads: CASSRQVSSTDTQYF. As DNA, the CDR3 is TGTGCCAGCAGCCGACAGGTATCTAGCACAGATACGCAGTATTTT. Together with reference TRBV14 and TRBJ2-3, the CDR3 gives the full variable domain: EAGVTQFPSHSVIEKGQTVTLRCDPISGHDNLYWYRRVMGKEIKFLLHFVKESKQDESGMPNNRFLAERTGGTYSTLKVQPAELEDSGVYFCASSRQVSSTDTQYFGPGTRLTVL.

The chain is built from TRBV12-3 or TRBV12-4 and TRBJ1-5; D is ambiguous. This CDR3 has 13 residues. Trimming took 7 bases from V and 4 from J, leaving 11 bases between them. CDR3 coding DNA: TGTGCCAGCACCACGACGGGAAATCAGCCCCAGCATTTT. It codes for CASTTTGNQPQHF.

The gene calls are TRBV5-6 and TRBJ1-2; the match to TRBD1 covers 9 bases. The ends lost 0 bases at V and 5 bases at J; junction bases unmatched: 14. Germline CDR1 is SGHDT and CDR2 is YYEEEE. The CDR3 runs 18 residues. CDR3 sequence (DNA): TGTGCCAGCAGCTTGGGGTTCTCGGGACAGGGATTCGAATATGGCTACACCTTC. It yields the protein CASSLGFSGQGFEYGYTF.

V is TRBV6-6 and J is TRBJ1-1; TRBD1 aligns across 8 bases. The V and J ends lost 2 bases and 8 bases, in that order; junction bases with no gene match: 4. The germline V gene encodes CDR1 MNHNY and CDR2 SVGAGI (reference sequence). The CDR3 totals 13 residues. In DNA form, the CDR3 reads TGTGCCAGCAGTTACAGACAGGGGTGGGAAGCTTTCTTT. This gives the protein CASSYRQGWEAFF.

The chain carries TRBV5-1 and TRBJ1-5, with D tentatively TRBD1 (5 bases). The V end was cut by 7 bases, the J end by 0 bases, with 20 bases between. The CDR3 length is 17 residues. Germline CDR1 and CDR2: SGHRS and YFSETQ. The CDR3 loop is CASWRQTLDPSNQPQHF. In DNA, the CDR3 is TGCGCCAGCTGGCGACAGACCCTAGACCCTAGCAATCAGCCCCAGCATTTT.

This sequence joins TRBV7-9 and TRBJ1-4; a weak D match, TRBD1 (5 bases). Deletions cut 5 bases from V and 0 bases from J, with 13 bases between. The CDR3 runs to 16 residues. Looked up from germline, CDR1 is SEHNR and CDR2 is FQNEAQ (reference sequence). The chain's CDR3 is CASSQGTAATNEKLFF. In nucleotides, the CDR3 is TGTGCCAGCAGCCAGGGCACAGCTGCAACTAATGAAAAACTGTTTTTT.

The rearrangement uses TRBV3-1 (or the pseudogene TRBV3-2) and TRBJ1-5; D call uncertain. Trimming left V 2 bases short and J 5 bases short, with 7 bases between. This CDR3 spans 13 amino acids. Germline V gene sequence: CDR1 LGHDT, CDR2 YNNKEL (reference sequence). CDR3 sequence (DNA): TGTGCCAGCAGCCAAAAAAGAGATCAGCCCCAGCATTTT. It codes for CASSQKRDQPQHF.

The CDR3 loop is CAMRTDQNTEAFF. In DNA form, the CDR3 reads TGTGCCATGCGGACAGATCAGAACACTGAAGCTTTCTTT. V is TRBV18 and J is TRBJ1-1; weak D call: TRBD1 (6 bases). The CDR3 runs 13 residues. V gave up 10 bases and J gave up 1 base, with 13 bases separating them. Per the germline V gene, CDR1 is KGHSH and CDR2 is LQKENI.

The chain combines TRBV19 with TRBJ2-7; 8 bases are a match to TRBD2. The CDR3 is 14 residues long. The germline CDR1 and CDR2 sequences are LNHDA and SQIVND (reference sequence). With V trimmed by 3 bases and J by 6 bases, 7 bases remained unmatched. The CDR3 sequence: CASSMAGGSGEQYF. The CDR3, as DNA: TGTGCCAGTAGTATGGCGGGGGGTTCGGGCGAGCAGTACTTC.

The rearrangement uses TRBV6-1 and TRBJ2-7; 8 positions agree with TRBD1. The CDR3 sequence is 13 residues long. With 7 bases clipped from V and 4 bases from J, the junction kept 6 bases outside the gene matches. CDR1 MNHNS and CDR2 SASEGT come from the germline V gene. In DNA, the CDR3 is TGTGCCAGCACCCGGGACAGGAGATACGAGCAGTACTTC. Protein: CASTRDRRYEQYF.

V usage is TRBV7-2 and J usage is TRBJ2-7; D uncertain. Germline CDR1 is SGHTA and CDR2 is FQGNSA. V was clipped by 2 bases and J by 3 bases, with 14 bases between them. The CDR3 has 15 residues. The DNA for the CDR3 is TGTGCCAGCAGCTTATTAAACGGACCGGACTACGAGCAGTACTTC. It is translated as CASSLLNGPDYEQYF. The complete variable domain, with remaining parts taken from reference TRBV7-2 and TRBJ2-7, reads GAGVSQSPSNKVTEKGKDVELRCDPISGHTALYWYRQSLGQGLEFLIYFQGNSAPDKSGLPSDRFSAERTGGSVSTLTIQRTQQEDSAVYLCASSLLNGPDYEQYFGPGTRLTVT.

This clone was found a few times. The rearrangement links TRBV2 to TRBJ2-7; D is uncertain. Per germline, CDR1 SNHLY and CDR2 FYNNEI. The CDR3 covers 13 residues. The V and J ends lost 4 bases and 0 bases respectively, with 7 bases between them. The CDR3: CASSAGSSYEQYF. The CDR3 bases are TGTGCCAGCAGTGCTGGCAGCTCCTACGAGCAGTACTTC. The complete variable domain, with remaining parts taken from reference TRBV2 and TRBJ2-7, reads EPEVTQTPSHQVTQMGQEVILRCVPISNHLYFYWYRQILGQKVEFLVSFYNNEISEKSEIFDDQFSVERPDGSNFTLKIRSTKLEDSAMYFCASSAGSSYEQYFGPGTRLTVT.

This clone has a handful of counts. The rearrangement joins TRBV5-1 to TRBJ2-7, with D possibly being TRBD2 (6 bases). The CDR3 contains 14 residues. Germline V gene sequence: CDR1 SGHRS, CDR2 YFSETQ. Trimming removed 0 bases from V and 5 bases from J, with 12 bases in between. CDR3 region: CASSLDGGGDEQYF. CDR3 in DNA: TGCGCCAGCAGCTTGGACGGGGGAGGCGACGAGCAGTACTTC.

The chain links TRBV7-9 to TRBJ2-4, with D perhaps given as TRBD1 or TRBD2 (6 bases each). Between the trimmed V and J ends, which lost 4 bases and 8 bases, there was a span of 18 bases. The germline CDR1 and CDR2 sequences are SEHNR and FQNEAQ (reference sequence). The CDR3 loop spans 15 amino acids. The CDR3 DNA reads TGTGCCAGCAGCTCCTACGGGGGCTTGCGGGACATTCAGTACTTC. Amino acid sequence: CASSSYGGLRDIQYF.

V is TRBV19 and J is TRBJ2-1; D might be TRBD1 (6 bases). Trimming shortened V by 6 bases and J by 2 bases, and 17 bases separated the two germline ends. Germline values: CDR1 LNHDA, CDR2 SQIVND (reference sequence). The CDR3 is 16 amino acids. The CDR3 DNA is TGTGCCAGTAGCCTACTAAACAGGGCAACCTACAATGAGCAGTTCTTC. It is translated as CASSLLNRATYNEQFF.

The CDR3 DNA follows: TGTGCCAGCATCTTGGGCCTCACAGATACGCAGTATTTT. It is translated as CASILGLTDTQYF. The rearrangement joins TRBV2 to TRBJ2-3; D is unresolved. This CDR3 spans 13 amino acids. The V gene lost 7 bases and the J gene lost 2 bases, with 10 bases spanning the gap. The V gene's germline CDR1 is SNHLY and CDR2 FYNNEI. The full variable domain, rest sourced from reference TRBV2 and TRBJ2-3, is EPEVTQTPSHQVTQMGQEVILRCVPISNHLYFYWYRQILGQKVEFLVSFYNNEISEKSEIFDDQFSVERPDGSNFTLKIRSTKLEDSAMYFCASILGLTDTQYFGPGTRLTVL.

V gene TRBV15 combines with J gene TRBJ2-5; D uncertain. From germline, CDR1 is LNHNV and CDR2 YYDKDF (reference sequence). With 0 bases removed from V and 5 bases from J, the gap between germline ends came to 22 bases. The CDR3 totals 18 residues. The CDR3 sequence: CATSRDLPHSKIGETQYF. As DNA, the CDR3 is TGTGCCACCAGCAGAGATCTCCCCCACAGCAAGATCGGGGAGACCCAGTACTTC.

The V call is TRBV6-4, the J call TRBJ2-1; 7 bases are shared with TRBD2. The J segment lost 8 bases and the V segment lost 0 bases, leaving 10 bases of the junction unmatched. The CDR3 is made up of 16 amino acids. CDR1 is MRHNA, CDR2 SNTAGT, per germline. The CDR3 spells CASSDSGTGGSYEQFF. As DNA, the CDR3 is TGTGCCAGCAGTGACTCAGGCACGGGGGGTTCCTATGAGCAGTTCTTC.

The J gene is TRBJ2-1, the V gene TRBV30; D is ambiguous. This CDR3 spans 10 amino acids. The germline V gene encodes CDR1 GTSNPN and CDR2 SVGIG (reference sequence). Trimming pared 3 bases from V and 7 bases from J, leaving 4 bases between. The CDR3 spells CAWRGNEQFF. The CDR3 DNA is TGTGCCTGGAGGGGGAATGAGCAGTTCTTC.

The CDR3 nucleotides read TGTGCCTGGAGGACAGCTGAGTCCCTAGCAACGAACACTGAAGCTTTCTTT. It specifies CAWRTAESLATNTEAFF. The chain carries TRBV30 and TRBJ1-1; the D gene is possibly TRBD1 (5 bases). CDR1 is GTSNPN, CDR2 SVGIG, per germline (reference sequence). V lost 3 bases and J 1 base, leaving 21 bases between the germline ends. The CDR3 spans 17 residues.

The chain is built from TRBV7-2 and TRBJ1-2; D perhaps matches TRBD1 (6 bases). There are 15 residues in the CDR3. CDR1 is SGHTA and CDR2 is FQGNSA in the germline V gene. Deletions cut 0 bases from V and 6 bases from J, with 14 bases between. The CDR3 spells CASSLAPRGGHGYTF. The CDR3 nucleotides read TGTGCCAGCAGCTTAGCTCCCAGGGGAGGACATGGCTACACCTTC.

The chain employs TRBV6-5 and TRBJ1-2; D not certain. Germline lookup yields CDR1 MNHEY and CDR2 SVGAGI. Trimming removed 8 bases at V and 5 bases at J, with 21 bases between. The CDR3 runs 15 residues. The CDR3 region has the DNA TGTGCCAGCCGGGGAGGAAGGCCTCTTTGGTATGGCTACACCTTC. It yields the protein CASRGGRPLWYGYTF.